One and the same sample provided the 26 T cell receptor beta chains below, sequenced in a study of blood T cell repertoires in COVID-19 (dated by TCRdb to between 2020 and 2021). The receptor library was made with the immunoSEQ multiplex PCR assay. The clones in this table, taken by TCRdb from immuneACCESS, are in-frame only. Not every clone is retained; where verified, under half of the shortfall comes from an unresolved V gene, and the cause of the rest is unknown. Across this sample there are about 280,000 clones, with 86% seen only once. Approximately 9% of the sample is held by the ten biggest clonotypes. The sample taken for sequencing was peripheral blood. The receptors stem from a man aged 40-55 years with active or convalescent COVID-19.

The chain recombines TRBV3-1 (or the pseudogene TRBV3-2) with TRBJ2-6, with a tentative D call TRBD2 (6 bases). Trimming removed 4 bases at V and 1 base at J, with 8 bases between. The CDR3 sequence is 15 residues long. The V gene's germline CDR1 is LGHDT and CDR2 YNNKEL (reference sequence). CDR3 loop: CASSPRGSGANVLTF. CDR3 coding DNA: TGTGCCAGCAGCCCTCGGGGGTCTGGGGCCAACGTCCTGACTTTC.

V gene TRBV5-6 combines with J gene TRBJ2-2; D perhaps matches TRBD2 (6 bases). The V end was cut by 4 bases, the J end by 1 base, with 17 bases between. The CDR3 is made up of 17 amino acids. Germline V lookup: CDR1 SGHDT, CDR2 YYEEEE. The CDR3 reads CASSLVLGGMNTGELFF. CDR3 DNA sequence: TGTGCCAGCAGCCTGGTTCTTGGGGGGATGAACACCGGGGAGCTGTTTTTT.

The V gene is TRBV7-2, the J gene TRBJ2-1, with 9 nucleotides matching TRBD2. CDR1 and CDR2 from the germline V gene are SGHTA and FQGNSA. After removal of 5 bases from V and 2 bases from J, the junction contained 7 bases not matched to a gene. The CDR3 covers 16 residues. CDR3 sequence reads: CASSSSGGRAYNEQFF. The CDR3 DNA reads as TGTGCCAGCAGCAGCTCTGGCGGGAGGGCCTACAATGAGCAGTTCTTC.

This chain joins TRBV6-5 and TRBJ1-1; D is uncertain. CDR1 is MNHEY, CDR2 SVGAGI, per germline. This CDR3 comprises 15 residues. V lost 3 bases, J lost 0 bases, and 11 bases lay in between. The CDR3 region is CASSYQVSMNTEAFF. The CDR3 coding sequence is TGTGCCAGCAGTTATCAAGTGAGCATGAACACTGAAGCTTTCTTT.

J is TRBJ1-5 and V is TRBV24-1; 7 bases map to TRBD1. J gave up 0 bases and V 1 base, and 8 bases lay outside the gene matches. Germline V gene sequence: CDR1 KGHDR, CDR2 SFDVKD. The CDR3 has 18 residues. This CDR3 reads CATSDFRDRDSSNQPQHF. The DNA of the CDR3 is TGTGCCACCAGTGATTTCCGGGACAGAGACTCTAGCAATCAGCCCCAGCATTTT.

The chain employs TRBV10-2 and TRBJ1-2; D ambiguous. The germline V and J ends were trimmed by 0 bases and 6 bases, with 14 bases remaining between them. Germline CDR1 and CDR2: WSHSY and SAAADI. This CDR3 contains 15 residues. CDR3 loop: CASSESRALRNGYTF. The CDR3 nucleotides read TGCGCCAGCAGTGAGTCGAGGGCTCTTAGAAATGGCTACACCTTC.

The J gene is TRBJ1-1, the V gene TRBV11-2; D not resolved. Trimming stripped 1 base from V and 0 bases from J, with 15 bases between. This CDR3 has 17 amino acids. Germline V CDR1 and CDR2: SGHAT, FQNNGV. The CDR3 is CASSLVASPIMNTEAFF. CDR3 coding DNA: TGTGCCAGCAGCTTAGTTGCTAGCCCGATAATGAACACTGAAGCTTTCTTT.

This chain links TRBV28 with TRBJ1-2; TRBD1 matches at 9 bases. The germline gives CDR1 MDHEN, CDR2 SYDVKM. Trimming took 6 bases from V and 0 from J; bases not matched to a gene: 11. CDR3 length: 17 amino acids. CDR3 sequence reads: CASRSGQGRLANYGYTF. The CDR3 DNA follows: TGTGCCAGCAGATCAGGACAGGGGAGACTCGCTAACTATGGCTACACCTTC.

This chain's CDR3 is CASSEFVQVETQYF. CDR3 DNA sequence: TGTGCCAGCAGTGAATTTGTACAAGTAGAGACCCAGTACTTC. The J gene is TRBJ2-5, the V gene TRBV25-1, with no clear D. The V and J ends lost 1 base and 4 bases respectively, with 10 bases between them. Germline lookup yields CDR1 MGHDK and CDR2 SYGVNS. The CDR3 has 14 amino acids.

This clone was found a few times. The chain links TRBV7-3 to TRBJ2-7; 7 positions agree with TRBD2. V trimming: 3 bases; J trimming: 0 bases; junction bases outside the gene matches: 5. Germline V gene sequence: CDR1 SGHTA, CDR2 FQGTGA. This CDR3 comprises 15 residues. CDR3 sequence: CASSFDGGSSYEQYF. CDR3 bases: TGTGCCAGCAGCTTCGATGGCGGGAGCTCCTACGAGCAGTACTTC.

J is TRBJ2-3 and V is TRBV29-1; D uncertain. The germline CDR1 and CDR2 sequences are SQVTM and ANQGSEA. The CDR3 covers 15 residues. Trimming cost V 1 base and J 1 base, with 12 bases left between them. CDR3 nucleotide sequence: TGCAGCGTTGAAGTTATAGCCCGTGGCACAGATACGCAGTATTTT. Protein product: CSVEVIARGTDTQYF.

This clone was observed a single time. The rearrangement uses TRBV27 and TRBJ1-6, with a tentative D call TRBD1 (6 bases). Trimming stripped 5 bases from V and 16 bases from J, with 12 bases between. CDR1 and CDR2 (germline): MNHEY, SMNVEV (reference sequence). CDR3 length: 11 residues. Here the CDR3 DNA reads TGTGCCAGCAGTGCGACAGGTCGGCTCCACTTT. Encoded protein: CASSATGRLHF.

The chain links TRBV5-4 to TRBJ2-1, with TRBD1 matching over 9 bases. Germline-derived CDR1 and CDR2 are SGHNT and YYREEE (reference sequence). Losses at the gene ends were 4 bases for V and 7 bases for J; bases not matched to a gene: 6. This CDR3 is built from 14 residues. The DNA of the CDR3 is TGTGCCAGCAGCGTGGGGACAGGGCTTAATGAGCAGTTCTTC. This codes for CASSVGTGLNEQFF.

The gene calls are TRBV19 and TRBJ1-6; D is undetermined. Trimming stripped 3 bases from V and 6 bases from J, with 12 bases between. The CDR3 is made up of 15 amino acids. Looked up from germline, CDR1 is LNHDA and CDR2 is SQIVND (reference sequence). In nucleotides, the CDR3 is TGTGCCAGTAGTATGGCTGGCAGAAGTAATTCACCCCTCCACTTT. Amino acids: CASSMAGRSNSPLHF. The variable domain in full, with the rest retrieved from reference TRBV19 and TRBJ1-6, is DGGITQSPKYLFRKEGQNVTLSCEQNLNHDAMYWYRQDPGQGLRLIYYSQIVNDFQKGDIAEGYSVSREKKESFPLTVTSAQKNPTAFYLCASSMAGRSNSPLHFGNGTRLTVT.

This chain joins TRBV27 and TRBJ2-2, with D possibly TRBD2 on 6 matching bases. Germline-derived CDR1 and CDR2 are MNHEY and SMNVEV (reference sequence). V was cut by 4 bases and J by 1 base, with 13 bases left in between. The CDR3 covers 16 residues. The CDR3 loop reads CASSSPREWNTGELFF. The DNA of the CDR3 is TGTGCCAGCAGTTCCCCCCGGGAGTGGAACACCGGGGAGCTGTTTTTT.

J is TRBJ2-2 and V is TRBV10-1, with TRBD1 as a possible D gene (6 bases). V lost 6 bases to trimming and J lost 1 base, with 9 bases between them. This CDR3 has 14 residues. Per germline, CDR1 WNHNN and CDR2 SYGVQD (reference sequence). Written as DNA, the CDR3 is TGCGCCAGCAGCTCGGGACAGAACACCGGGGAGCTGTTTTTT. It yields the protein CASSSGQNTGELFF.

The CDR3 region is CASSQDRGTEAFF. CDR3 nucleotides: TGTGCCAGCAGCCAAGATCGGGGCACTGAAGCTTTCTTT. The chain has TRBV3-1 (or the pseudogene TRBV3-2) and TRBJ1-1, with D unclear. This CDR3 has 13 amino acids. V was cut by 0 bases and J by 4 bases, with 6 bases left in between. CDR1 and CDR2 (germline): LGHDT, YNNKEL (reference sequence).

The chain joins TRBV11-2 to TRBJ1-2; 8 nucleotides align to TRBD1. From germline, CDR1 is SGHAT and CDR2 FQNNGV. The CDR3 has 13 residues. The ends lost 5 bases at V and 8 bases at J; junction bases unmatched: 7. CDR3 in amino acids: CASSERTGYGYTF. The CDR3 DNA reads as TGTGCCAGCAGCGAAAGGACAGGGTACGGCTACACCTTC.

This clone has a single count. The chain recombines TRBV5-1 with TRBJ1-1, with 7 bases aligning to TRBD1. Trimming removed 4 bases from V and 2 bases from J; junction bases left unmatched: 5. Looked up from germline, CDR1 is SGHRS and CDR2 is YFSETQ. This CDR3 is 14 amino acids long. CDR3 coding DNA: TGCGCCAGCAGCCAAGACAGGGCAAACACTGAAGCTTTCTTT. It yields the protein CASSQDRANTEAFF.

This rearrangement joins TRBV25-1 to TRBJ2-7; D uncertain. This CDR3 region has 12 residues. Germline V gene data show CDR1 as MGHDK and CDR2 as SYGVNS. Trimming cost V 2 bases and J 7 bases, with 9 bases left between them. The DNA for the CDR3 is TGTGCCAGCAGTGAACCCGGCAGGGAGCAGTACTTC. This translates into CASSEPGREQYF.

The chain has TRBV29-1 and TRBJ1-1; no firm D call. Looked up from germline, CDR1 is SQVTM and CDR2 is ANQGSEA. The V and J ends lost 1 base and 2 bases respectively, with 8 bases between them. The CDR3 runs 13 residues. As DNA, the CDR3 is TGCAGCGTTGAAGTAACAGCAAACACTGAAGCTTTCTTT. Its translation: CSVEVTANTEAFF.

The chain recombines TRBV19 with TRBJ1-5; tentatively, D is TRBD1 (5 bases). V was clipped by 7 bases and J by 4 bases, with 11 bases between them. Germline loops: CDR1 LNHDA, CDR2 SQIVND (reference sequence). This CDR3 has 13 residues. CDR3 protein: CASTGAGNQPQHF. CDR3 DNA sequence: TGTGCCAGTACCGGGGCGGGGAATCAGCCCCAGCATTTT.

This chain connects TRBV6-5 to TRBJ2-7; TRBD1 might be the D (5 bases). Germline CDR1 is MNHEY and CDR2 is SVGAGI. V lost 10 bases, J lost 1 base, and 14 bases lay in between. The CDR3 is 13 amino acids. The DNA for the CDR3 is TGTGCCACAGGGTCCCTGGGGTCCTACGAGCAGTACTTC. Protein: CATGSLGSYEQYF.

The genes are TRBV6-5 and TRBJ2-7; TRBD2 aligns across 8 bases. Germline V gene data show CDR1 as MNHEY and CDR2 as SVGAGI. V shed 0 bases, J shed 6 bases, and the junction held 4 bases outside the gene matches. The CDR3 spans 14 residues. The CDR3 region has the DNA TGTGCCAGCAGTTACTCGAGCGGGAGCTCCGAGCAGTACTTC. As protein: CASSYSSGSSEQYF.

The gene calls are TRBV6-5 and TRBJ1-1, with no clear D. The CDR3 is made up of 13 amino acids. Germline loops: CDR1 MNHEY, CDR2 SVGAGI. V was cut by 4 bases and J by 5 bases, with 11 bases left in between. CDR3 DNA sequence: TGTGCCAGCAGTTTTGGACGAGGGACTGAAGCTTTCTTT. Amino acid sequence: CASSFGRGTEAFF.

This clone was observed at least ten times. The gene calls are TRBV5-4 and TRBJ2-3; 9 bases are shared with TRBD2. Germline V gene data show CDR1 as SGHNT and CDR2 as YYREEE (reference sequence). The junction had 5 bases not matched to a gene; V was cut back by 1 base and J by 2 bases. The CDR3 totals 16 residues. CDR3 DNA sequence: TGTGCCAGCAGCTTGTTTCTAGCGGGACCCACAGATACGCAGTATTTT. Translation: CASSLFLAGPTDTQYF. The full variable domain, in which reference TRBV5-4 and TRBJ2-3 provide the parts outside the CDR3, is ETGVTQSPTHLIKTRGQQVTLRCSSQSGHNTVSWYQQALGQGPQFIFQYYREEENGRGNFPPRFSGLQFPNYSSELNVNALELDDSALYLCASSLFLAGPTDTQYFGPGTRLTVL.